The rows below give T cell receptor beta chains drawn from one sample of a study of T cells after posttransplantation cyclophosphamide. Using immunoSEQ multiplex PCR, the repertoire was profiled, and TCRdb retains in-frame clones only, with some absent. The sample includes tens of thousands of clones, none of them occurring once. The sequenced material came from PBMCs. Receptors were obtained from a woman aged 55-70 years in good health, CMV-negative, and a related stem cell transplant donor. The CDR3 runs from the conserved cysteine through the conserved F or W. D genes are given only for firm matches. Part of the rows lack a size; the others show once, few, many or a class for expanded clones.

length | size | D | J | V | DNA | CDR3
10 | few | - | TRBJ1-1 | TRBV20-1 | TGCAGTGCTAGCTTCGGTAGAGCTTTCTTT | CSASFGRAFF
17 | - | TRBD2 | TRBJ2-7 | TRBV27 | TGTGCCAGCAGTTCCCGAGGACTAGTAGGGTTGGGCTACGAGCAGTACTTC | CASSSRGLVGLGYEQYF
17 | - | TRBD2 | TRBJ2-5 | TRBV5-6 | TGTGCCAGCAGCTTGCCGGGACTAGCGGGGGGGAAAGAGACCCAGTACTTC | CASSLPGLAGGKETQYF
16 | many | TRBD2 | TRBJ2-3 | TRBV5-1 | TGCGCCAGCAGCTTGGCTAGCGGGAGGGGCACAGATACGCAGTATTTT | CASSLASGRGTDTQYF
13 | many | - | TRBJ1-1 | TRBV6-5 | TGTGCCAGCAGTTACGCAGGGAATTCTGAAGCTTTCTTT | CASSYAGNSEAFF
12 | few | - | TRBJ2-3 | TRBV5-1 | TGCGCCAGCAGCGTCCTAGAAGATACGCAGTATTTT | CASSVLEDTQYF
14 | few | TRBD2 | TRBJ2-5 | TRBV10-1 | TGCGCCAGCTCGGGCGGGAGGCGGGATGAGACCCAGTACTTC | CASSGGRRDETQYF
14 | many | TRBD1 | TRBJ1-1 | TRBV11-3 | TGTGCCAGCAGCAGCGGGACAGGCAACACTGAAGCTTTCTTT | CASSSGTGNTEAFF
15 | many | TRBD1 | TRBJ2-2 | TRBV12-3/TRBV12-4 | TGTGCCAGCAGTTTTAGACAGGGCGGCACCGGGGAGCTGTTTTTT | CASSFRQGGTGELFF
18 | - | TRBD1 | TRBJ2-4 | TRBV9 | TGTGCCAGCAGCCCGGCCGGGACAGCATCACTAGCCAAAAACATTCAGTACTTC | CASSPAGTASLAKNIQYF
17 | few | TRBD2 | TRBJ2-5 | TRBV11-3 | TGTGCCAGCAGCAAGGGACTAGCGGGAGGGATAGGAGAGACCCAGTACTTC | CASSKGLAGGIGETQYF
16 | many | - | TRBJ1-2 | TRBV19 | TGTGCCAGTAGCAACCCCTTCGGGGGGGGAGACTATGGCTACACCTTC | CASSNPFGGGDYGYTF
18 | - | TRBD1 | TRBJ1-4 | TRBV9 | TGTGCCAGCAGTCGACAGGGGGGAAATTCGTTTGCTAATGAAAAACTGTTTTTT | CASSRQGGNSFANEKLFF
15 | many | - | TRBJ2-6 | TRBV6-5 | TGTGCCAGCAGCCCCCCGGGGGTTGGGGCCAACGTCCTGACTTTC | CASSPPGVGANVLTF
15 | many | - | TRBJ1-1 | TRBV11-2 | TGTGCCAGCAGAAGAGGGTGGGACACGGGGCAGGCAGCTTTCTTT | CASRRGWDTGQAAFF
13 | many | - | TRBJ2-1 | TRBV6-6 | TGTGCCAGCAGTTATGGCGGGGGCCATGAGCAGTTCTTC | CASSYGGGHEQFF
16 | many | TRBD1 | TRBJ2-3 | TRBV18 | TGTGCCAGCTCACAGGTGGCAGGGGGAAGCACAGATACGCAGTATTTT | CASSQVAGGSTDTQYF
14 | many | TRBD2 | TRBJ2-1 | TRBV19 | TGTGCCAGTAGGCCGGCGGGGGGATACAATGAGCAGTTCTTC | CASRPAGGYNEQFF
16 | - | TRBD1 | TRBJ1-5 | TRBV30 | TGTGCCTGGAGTGTATTTGGACAGGAGGCGAGTCAGCCCCAGCATTTT | CAWSVFGQEASQPQHF
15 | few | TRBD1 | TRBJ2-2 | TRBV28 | TGTGCCAGCAGGGTGAGGACAGGGCACACCGGGGAGCTGTTTTTT | CASRVRTGHTGELFF
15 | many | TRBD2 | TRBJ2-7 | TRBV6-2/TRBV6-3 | TGTGCCAGCAGTGCATTAGCGGGGGGGCAGTACGAGCAGTACTTC | CASSALAGGQYEQYF
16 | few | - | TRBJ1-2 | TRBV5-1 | TGCGCCAGCAGCTTAAGCGTGTCGAGACAGAACTATGGCTACACCTTC | CASSLSVSRQNYGYTF
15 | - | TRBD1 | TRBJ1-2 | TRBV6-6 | TGTGCCAGCGGAAGAAGCGGGACAGCTAACTATGGCTACACCTTC | CASGRSGTANYGYTF
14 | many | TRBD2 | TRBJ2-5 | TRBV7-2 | TGTGCCAGCAGCTTCCGGGGGGGCCGTGAGACCCAGTACTTC | CASSFRGGRETQYF
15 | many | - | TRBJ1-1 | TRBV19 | TGTGCCAGTAGTATCAACTCTAACCCGAACACTGAAGCTTTCTTT | CASSINSNPNTEAFF
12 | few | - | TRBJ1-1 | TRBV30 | TGTGCCTGGGGACAGTCGGTAACTGAAGCCTTCTTT | CAWGQSVTEAFF
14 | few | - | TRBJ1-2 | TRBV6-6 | TGTGCCAGCAGTTATTCGGGGGGCGGGCATGGCTACACCTTC | CASSYSGGGHGYTF
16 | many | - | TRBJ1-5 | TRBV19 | TGTGCCAGTACCTCCTCGGTGAGTCATAGCAATCAGCCCCAGCATTTT | CASTSSVSHSNQPQHF
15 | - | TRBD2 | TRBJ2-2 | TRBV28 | TGTGCCAGCAGTCGGACTAGCGGGCTCACCGGGGAGCTGTTTTTT | CASSRTSGLTGELFF
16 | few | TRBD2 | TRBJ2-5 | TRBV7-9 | TGTGCCAGCAGCCCCACTAGCGGGGGGGCGGGGGAGACCCAGTACTTC | CASSPTSGGAGETQYF
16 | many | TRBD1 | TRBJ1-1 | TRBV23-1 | TGCGCCAGCAGTCAACAAGGACAGGGAAGTGGAGCTGAAGCTTTCTTT | CASSQQGQGSGAEAFF
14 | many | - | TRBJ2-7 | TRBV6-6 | TGTGCCAGCAGTTACAACAGGGAACCCTACGAGCAGTACTTC | CASSYNREPYEQYF
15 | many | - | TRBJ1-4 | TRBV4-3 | TGCGCCAGCAGCCAAGCGCGGGGTGCTGTTGAAAAACTGTTTTTT | CASSQARGAVEKLFF
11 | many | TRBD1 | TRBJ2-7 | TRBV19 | TGTGCCAGTAGTTCCCGGGACAGGCAGTACTTC | CASSSRDRQYF
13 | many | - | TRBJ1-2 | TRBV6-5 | TGTGCCAGCAGTCCGGGGGGCAGGGGTGACTACACCTTC | CASSPGGRGDYTF
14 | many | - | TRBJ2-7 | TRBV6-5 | TGTGCCAGCAGCCCCCTGGCAGGGGGGATCGAGCAGTACTTC | CASSPLAGGIEQYF
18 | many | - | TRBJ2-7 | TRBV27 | TGTGCCAGCAGTTTATGTGGGTTCCCTCCTAGCGTCTCCTACGAGCAGTACTTC | CASSLCGFPPSVSYEQYF
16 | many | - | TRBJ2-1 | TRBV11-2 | TGTGCCAGCAGCCTTCTACGCGGGCGAACCTACAATGAGCAGTTCTTC | CASSLLRGRTYNEQFF
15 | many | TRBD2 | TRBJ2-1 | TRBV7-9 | TGTGCCAGCAGCCTTACTAGCGGGAGGTACAATGAGCAGTTCTTC | CASSLTSGRYNEQFF
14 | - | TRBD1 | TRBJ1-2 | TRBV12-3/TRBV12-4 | TGTGCCAGCAGCAAGACAGGGCAAGACTATGGCTACACCTTC | CASSKTGQDYGYTF
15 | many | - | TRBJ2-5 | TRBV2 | TGTGCCAGCAGTGAATTTTCAGGGACTGATGGGACCCAGTACTTC | CASSEFSGTDGTQYF
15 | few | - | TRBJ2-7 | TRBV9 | TGTGCCAGCAGCGTAGGGACATACTCATCCTACGAGCAGTACTTC | CASSVGTYSSYEQYF
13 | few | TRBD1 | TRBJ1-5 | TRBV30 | TGTGCCTGGAGGGGACAGATAAATCAGCCCCAGCATTTT | CAWRGQINQPQHF
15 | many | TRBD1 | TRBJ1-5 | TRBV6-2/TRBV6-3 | TGTGCCAGCAGTCCAGGGGGCAAGGGCAATCAGCCCCAGCATTTT | CASSPGGKGNQPQHF
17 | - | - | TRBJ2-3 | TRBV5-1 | TGCGCCAGCAGCTTGGCCCGTAGCGCTAACCCCACAGATACGCAGTATTTT | CASSLARSANPTDTQYF
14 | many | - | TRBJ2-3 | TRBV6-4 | TGTGCCAGCAGTGATAGGGGTGACACAGATACGCAGTATTTT | CASSDRGDTDTQYF
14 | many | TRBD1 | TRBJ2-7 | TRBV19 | TGTGCCAGTAGTAGGGGACAGGGATACTACGAGCAGTACTTC | CASSRGQGYYEQYF
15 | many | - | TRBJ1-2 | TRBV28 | TGTGCCAGCAGTTCTACCAGGCGCCCTAACTATGGCTACACCTTC | CASSSTRRPNYGYTF
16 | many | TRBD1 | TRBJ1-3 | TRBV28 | TGTGCCAGCACCGCGGGACAGGGGACAAGTATAGACACCATATATTTT | CASTAGQGTSIDTIYF
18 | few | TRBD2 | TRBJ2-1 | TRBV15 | TGTGCCACCAGCAGAGATCGGCCGCGGGAGGGCCCTCGGGATGAGCAGTTCTTC | CATSRDRPREGPRDEQFF